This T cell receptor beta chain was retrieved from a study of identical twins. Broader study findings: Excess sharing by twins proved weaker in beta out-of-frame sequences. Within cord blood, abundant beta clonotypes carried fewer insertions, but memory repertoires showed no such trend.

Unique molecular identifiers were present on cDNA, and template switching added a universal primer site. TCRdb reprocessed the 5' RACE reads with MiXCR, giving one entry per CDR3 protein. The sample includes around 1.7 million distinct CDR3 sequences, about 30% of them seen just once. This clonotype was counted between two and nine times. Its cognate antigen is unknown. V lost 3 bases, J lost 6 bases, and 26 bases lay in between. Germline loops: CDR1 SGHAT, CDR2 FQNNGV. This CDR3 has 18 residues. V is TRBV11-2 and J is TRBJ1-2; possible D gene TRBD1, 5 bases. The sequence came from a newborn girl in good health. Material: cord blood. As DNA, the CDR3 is TGTGCCAGCAGCTTTACCATGGGGGTCCGAGGCAGGGTGAATGGCTACACCTTC. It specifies CASSFTMGVRGRVNGYTF. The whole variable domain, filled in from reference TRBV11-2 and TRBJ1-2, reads EAGVAQSPRYKIIEKRQSVAFWCNPISGHATLYWYQQILGQGPKLLIQFQNNGVVDDSQLPKDRFSAERLKGVDSTLKIQPAKLEDSAVYLCASSFTMGVRGRVNGYTFGSGTRLTVV.